This T cell receptor (beta chain) was identified during a study of OX40 agonist ivuxolimab in advanced cancers. Whole-study results and caveats: Clonal expansion in partial responders at 0.1-3.0 mg/kg ranked among the lowest.

The germline V gene encodes CDR1 SGHTA and CDR2 FQGNSA. The CDR3 runs 16 residues. Measured with immunoSEQ multiplex PCR; TCRdb has only the in-frame clones, and not every one. The data show about 61,000 clones, around nine tenths seen once. To note about this clone: The target antigen is unknown.

The starting material was CD4+ or CD8+ T cells sorted from blood, obtained in a trial of the OX40 agonist ivuxolimab. This rearrangement joins TRBV7-2 to TRBJ2-5; 7 nucleotides match TRBD2. The J call may be incorrect, as the DNA end agrees better with TRBJ2-7. This sequence was found in an adult with an advanced solid tumor such as melanoma, head and neck, liver or kidney cancer. The CDR3 DNA reads TGTGCCAGCAGCTTAGCGCTTGGCGGGAGAAAATACGAGCAGTACTTC. Encoded protein: CASSLALGGRKYEQYF.